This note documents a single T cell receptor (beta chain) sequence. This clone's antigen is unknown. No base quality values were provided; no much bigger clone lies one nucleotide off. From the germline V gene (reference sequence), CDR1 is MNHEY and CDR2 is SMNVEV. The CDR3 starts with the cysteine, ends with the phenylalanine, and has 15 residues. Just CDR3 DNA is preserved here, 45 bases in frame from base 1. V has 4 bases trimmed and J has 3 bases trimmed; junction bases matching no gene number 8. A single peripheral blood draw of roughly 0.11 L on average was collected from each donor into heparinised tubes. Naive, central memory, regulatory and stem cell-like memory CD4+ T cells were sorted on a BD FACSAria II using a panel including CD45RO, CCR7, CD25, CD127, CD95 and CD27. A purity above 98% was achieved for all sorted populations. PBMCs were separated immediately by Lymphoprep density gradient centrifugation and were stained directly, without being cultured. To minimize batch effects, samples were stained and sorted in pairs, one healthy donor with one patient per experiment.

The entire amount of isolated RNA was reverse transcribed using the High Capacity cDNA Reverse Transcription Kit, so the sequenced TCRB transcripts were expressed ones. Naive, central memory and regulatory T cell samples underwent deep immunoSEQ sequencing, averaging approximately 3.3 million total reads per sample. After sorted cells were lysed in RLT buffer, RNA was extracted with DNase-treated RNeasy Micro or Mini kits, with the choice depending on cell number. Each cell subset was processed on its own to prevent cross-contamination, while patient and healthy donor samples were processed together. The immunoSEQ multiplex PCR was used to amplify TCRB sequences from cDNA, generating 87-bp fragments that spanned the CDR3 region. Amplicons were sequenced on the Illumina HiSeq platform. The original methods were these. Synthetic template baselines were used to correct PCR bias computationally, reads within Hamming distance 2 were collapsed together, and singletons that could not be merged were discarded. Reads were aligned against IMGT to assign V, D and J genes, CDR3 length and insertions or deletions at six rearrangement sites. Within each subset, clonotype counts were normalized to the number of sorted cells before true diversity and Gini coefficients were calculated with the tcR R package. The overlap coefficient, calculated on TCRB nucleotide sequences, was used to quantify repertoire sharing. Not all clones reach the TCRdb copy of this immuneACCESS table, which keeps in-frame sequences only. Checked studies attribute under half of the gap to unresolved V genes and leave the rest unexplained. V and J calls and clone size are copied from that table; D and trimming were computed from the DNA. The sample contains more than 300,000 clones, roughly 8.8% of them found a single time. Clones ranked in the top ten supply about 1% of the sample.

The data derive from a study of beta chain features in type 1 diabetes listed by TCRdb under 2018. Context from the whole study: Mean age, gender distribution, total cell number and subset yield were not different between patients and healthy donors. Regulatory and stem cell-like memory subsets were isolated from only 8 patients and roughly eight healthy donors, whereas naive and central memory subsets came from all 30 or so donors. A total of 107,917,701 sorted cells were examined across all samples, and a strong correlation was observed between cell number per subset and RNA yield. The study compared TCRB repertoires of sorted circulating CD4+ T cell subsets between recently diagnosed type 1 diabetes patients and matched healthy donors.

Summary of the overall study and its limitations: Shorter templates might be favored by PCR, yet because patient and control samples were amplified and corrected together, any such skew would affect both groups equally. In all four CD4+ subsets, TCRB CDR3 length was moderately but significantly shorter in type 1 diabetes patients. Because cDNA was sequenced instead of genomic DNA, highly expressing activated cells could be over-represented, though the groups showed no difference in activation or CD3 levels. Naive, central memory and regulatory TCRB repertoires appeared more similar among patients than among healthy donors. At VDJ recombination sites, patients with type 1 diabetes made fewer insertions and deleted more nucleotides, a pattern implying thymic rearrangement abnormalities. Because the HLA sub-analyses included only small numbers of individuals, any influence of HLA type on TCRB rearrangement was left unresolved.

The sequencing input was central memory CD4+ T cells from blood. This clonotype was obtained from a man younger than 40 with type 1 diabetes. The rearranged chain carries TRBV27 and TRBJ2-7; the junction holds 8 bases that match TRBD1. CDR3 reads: CASSSGQVWIYEQYF. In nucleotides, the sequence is TGTGCCAGCAGTTCGGGACAGGTTTGGATCTACGAGCAGTACTTC.